The 29 T cell receptor beta chains below all came from one sample that was sequenced in a study of blood T cell repertoires in COVID-19. Sequencing was performed with immunoSEQ multiplex PCR; in TCRdb, only in-frame clones are kept and a portion is missing. The sample has roughly 250,000 clones; around nine tenths are singletons. Sequencing was done on a sample of PBMCs or T cells enriched from blood (not recorded which). These receptors were collected from a man aged 35 to 55 who had recovered from COVID-19.

The chain joins TRBV5-8 to TRBJ2-3; possible D gene TRBD2, 6 bases. Between the trimmed V and J ends, which lost 4 bases and 4 bases, there was a span of 10 bases. This CDR3 comprises 13 residues. Germline assignment: CDR1 SGHTS and CDR2 YDEGEE. CDR3 sequence: CASSMGLADTQYF. CDR3 nucleotides: TGTGCCAGCAGCATGGGACTGGCAGATACGCAGTATTTT.

This clone occurred once. The chain employs TRBV7-9 and TRBJ2-5; 7 bases agree with TRBD1. This CDR3 comprises 17 residues. Germline V gene sequence: CDR1 SEHNR, CDR2 FQNEAQ (reference sequence). Losses at the gene ends were 7 bases for V and 1 base for J; bases not matched to a gene: 15. CDR3 DNA sequence: TGTGCCAGCATCCTAGGACCGGGACAGAAAGCCCAAGAGACCCAGTACTTC. Encoded protein: CASILGPGQKAQETQYF.

V is TRBV5-5 and J is TRBJ2-3, with TRBD2 matching 11 bases. The CDR3 has 16 residues. Germline V gene lookup returns CDR1 SGHKS and CDR2 YYEKEE (reference sequence). After removal of 2 bases from V and 5 bases from J, the junction contained 7 bases not matched to a gene. The CDR3 bases are TGTGCCAGCAGCTTAGGGGCTAGCGGGGGGATAGATACGCAGTATTTT. It is translated as CASSLGASGGIDTQYF.

This clone appeared a few times. The CDR3 DNA follows: TGTGCCAGCAGCTTACCCGAGGACAGGGGGCGTGCTTTCTTT. It yields the protein CASSLPEDRGRAFF. V gene TRBV11-2 combines with J gene TRBJ1-1, with TRBD1 matching over 11 bases. Germline V gene sequence: CDR1 SGHAT, CDR2 FQNNGV. The CDR3 has 14 residues. Trimming took 2 bases from V and 11 from J; bases not matched to a gene: 7.

The rearrangement joins TRBV2 to TRBJ1-3; D remains ambiguous. The germline V gene encodes CDR1 SNHLY and CDR2 FYNNEI. This CDR3 has 15 amino acids. The V and J ends lost 5 bases and 0 bases respectively, with 11 bases between them. The CDR3 DNA reads TGTGCCAGCAGTTCAGGACTTCCCTCTGGAAACACCATATATTTT. Residues: CASSSGLPSGNTIYF.

The chain has TRBV24-1 and TRBJ2-7; tentatively, D is TRBD1 (5 bases). This CDR3 has 13 amino acids. Germline CDR1 is KGHDR and CDR2 is SFDVKD. V was trimmed by 5 bases and J by 5 bases, leaving 12 bases between them. The CDR3 bases are TGTGCCACCAGTGTGCAGGGTCTAAACGAGCAGTACTTC. It is translated as CATSVQGLNEQYF.

The J gene is TRBJ1-4, the V gene TRBV19; no firm D call. The germline V gene encodes CDR1 LNHDA and CDR2 SQIVND (reference sequence). Trimming pared 7 bases from V and 0 bases from J, leaving 9 bases between. CDR3 size: 14 residues. CDR3 protein: CASKNSPTNEKLFF. In DNA form, the CDR3 reads TGTGCCAGTAAGAATAGCCCAACTAATGAAAAACTGTTTTTT.

This sequence joins TRBV5-1 and TRBJ2-5, with 13 bases that match TRBD2. This CDR3 comprises 15 residues. V shed 3 bases and J 2 bases; nucleotides not matched to a gene: 1. The germline V gene encodes CDR1 SGHRS and CDR2 YFSETQ. This CDR3 reads CASSWGLAGQETQYF. Written as DNA, the CDR3 is TGCGCCAGCAGCTGGGGACTAGCGGGACAAGAGACCCAGTACTTC.

This CDR3 reads CASSYTGPNYEQYF. CDR3 nucleotides: TGTGCCAGCAGTTATACAGGGCCTAACTACGAGCAGTACTTC. The rearrangement links TRBV27 to TRBJ2-7; D is perhaps TRBD1 (6 bases). The CDR3 covers 14 residues. Trimming stripped 4 bases from V and 3 bases from J, with 13 bases between. CDR1 and CDR2 from the germline V gene are MNHEY and SMNVEV (reference sequence).

The chain couples TRBV6-5 to TRBJ2-3; 9 nucleotides agree with TRBD2. V was clipped by 8 bases and J by 3 bases; unmatched bases: 9. The length of the CDR3 is 15 residues. Germline V CDR1 and CDR2: MNHEY, SVGAGI. This CDR3 reads CASLASGVGTDTQYF. The CDR3 DNA is TGTGCCAGCCTCGCTAGCGGGGTAGGTACAGATACGCAGTATTTT.

This chain joins TRBV7-9 and TRBJ2-7, with D unclear. Germline lookup yields CDR1 SEHNR and CDR2 FQNEAQ (reference sequence). V was pared by 5 bases and J by 2 bases, with 10 bases between. This CDR3 spans 13 amino acids. The DNA for the CDR3 is TGTGCCAGCAGCCCCTTCAACACCTACGAGCAGTACTTC. It yields the protein CASSPFNTYEQYF.

The V gene is TRBV6-6, the J gene TRBJ2-1; the match to TRBD2 covers 7 bases. Germline CDR1 is MNHNY and CDR2 is SVGAGI (reference sequence). The ends lost 0 bases at V and 7 bases at J; junction bases unmatched: 6. The CDR3 spans 15 residues. CDR3 sequence reads: CASSYSGGTGNEQFF. The CDR3 coding sequence is TGTGCCAGCAGTTACTCGGGAGGGACGGGGAATGAGCAGTTCTTC.

This chain links TRBV7-6 with TRBJ1-5; D uncertain. This CDR3 is built from 16 residues. Trimming left V 1 base short and J 1 base short, with 11 bases between. The germline gives CDR1 SGHVS, CDR2 FNYEAQ. The CDR3 nucleotides read TGTGCCAGCAGCTTAGTCGGAGGCTCGAGCAATCAGCCCCAGCATTTT. Protein: CASSLVGGSSNQPQHF.

The chain uses TRBV19 and TRBJ2-3; the match to TRBD2 covers 9 bases. V was clipped by 4 bases and J by 2 bases; unmatched bases: 7. Germline V gives CDR1 LNHDA, CDR2 SQIVND (reference sequence). The CDR3 sequence is 16 residues long. CDR3 in DNA: TGTGCCAGTAGTACCCAGCGGGAGGCCTTCACAGATACGCAGTATTTT. It is translated as CASSTQREAFTDTQYF.

The chain carries TRBV7-2 and TRBJ1-4; 7 bases are shared with TRBD1. This CDR3 region has 15 residues. The V segment lost 4 bases and the J segment 7 bases; nucleotides outside the gene matches: 9. Germline values: CDR1 SGHTA, CDR2 FQGNSA. CDR3 amino acids: CASSYDKGALEKLFF. The CDR3 bases are TGTGCCAGCAGCTACGATAAGGGGGCCCTTGAAAAACTGTTTTTT. The full variable domain, with the rest looked up from reference TRBV7-2 and TRBJ1-4, is GAGVSQSPSNKVTEKGKDVELRCDPISGHTALYWYRQSLGQGLEFLIYFQGNSAPDKSGLPSDRFSAERTGGSVSTLTIQRTQQEDSAVYLCASSYDKGALEKLFFGSGTQLSVL.

The CDR3 loop reads CASSQELRLKIGGYTF. The CDR3 DNA follows: TGTGCCAGCAGCCAAGAACTAAGACTTAAGATAGGTGGCTACACCTTC. The genes are TRBV4-2 and TRBJ1-2; no clear D gene. This CDR3 has 16 residues. Germline V CDR1 and CDR2: LGHNA, YNFKEQ. V lost 0 bases to trimming and J lost 7 bases, with 18 bases between them.

The chain has TRBV5-1 and TRBJ2-5; TRBD2 matches 9 bases. Germline V lookup: CDR1 SGHRS, CDR2 YFSETQ. The CDR3 has 15 amino acids. V was pared by 5 bases and J by 4 bases, with 9 bases of the junction left unmatched. The CDR3 sequence is CASSRTLAGGETQYF. The CDR3 DNA reads TGCGCCAGCAGTCGGACACTAGCGGGTGGAGAGACCCAGTACTTC.

This clone was picked up one time. The chain uses TRBV12-5 and TRBJ2-7, with 7 bases matching TRBD1. There are 15 residues in the CDR3. In germline, CDR1 is LGHNT, CDR2 FRNRAP. V dropped 3 bases and J dropped 6; count of bases not matched to a gene: 11. In DNA, the CDR3 is TGTGCTAGTGGTTTTTTCCCCGACAGGGTTTCCGAGCAGTACTTC. Translation gives CASGFFPDRVSEQYF.

This clone was recorded once. The rearrangement joins TRBV11-3 to TRBJ2-5; 11 nucleotides align to TRBD1. J was trimmed by 1 base and V by 5 bases; bases with no gene match: 6. Germline-derived CDR1 and CDR2 are SGHNT and YENEEA. CDR3 length equals 16 residues. The CDR3 reads CASSVRTGGFQETQYF. DNA of the CDR3: TGTGCCAGCAGCGTCCGGACAGGGGGCTTCCAAGAGACCCAGTACTTC.

This clone came up once. The chain joins TRBV27 to TRBJ2-7; the match to TRBD1 covers 7 bases. The CDR3 runs to 15 residues. Unmatched junction bases numbered 11, after V lost 4 bases and J lost 5 bases. From germline, CDR1 is MNHEY and CDR2 SMNVEV (reference sequence). The CDR3, as DNA: TGTGCCAGCAGTTCAATCGGACAGGCGACAGACGAGCAGTACTTC. Translation gives CASSSIGQATDEQYF.

The chain links TRBV25-1 to TRBJ1-2; 7 positions match TRBD1. The length of the CDR3 is 13 residues. Germline CDR1 is MGHDK and CDR2 is SYGVNS. After removal of 5 bases from V and 7 bases from J, the junction contained 7 bases not matched to a gene. This chain's CDR3 is CASSTTGNGGYTF. CDR3 bases: TGTGCCAGCAGTACGACAGGGAACGGTGGCTACACCTTC.

V is TRBV11-3 and J is TRBJ1-1; the match to TRBD1 covers 9 bases. V lost 6 bases and J lost 3; bases outside the gene matches: 8. The germline gives CDR1 SGHNT, CDR2 YENEEA. The CDR3 loop spans 15 amino acids. The CDR3 sequence is CASRVEQGAYTEAFF. DNA of the CDR3: TGTGCCAGCAGAGTCGAACAGGGGGCATACACTGAAGCTTTCTTT.

The V gene is TRBV19, the J gene TRBJ2-5; D is possibly TRBD2 (5 bases). This CDR3 has 15 residues. Germline lookup yields CDR1 LNHDA and CDR2 SQIVND (reference sequence). V dropped 1 base and J dropped 4 bases, with 13 bases sitting between them. The CDR3 is CASSIVNGAGETQYF. CDR3 DNA sequence: TGTGCCAGTAGTATAGTAAATGGCGCGGGAGAGACCCAGTACTTC.

The chain has TRBV30 and TRBJ2-7; 7 positions agree with TRBD1. V lost 0 bases, J lost 2 bases, and 1 base stayed unmatched. The germline CDR1 and CDR2 sequences are GTSNPN and SVGIG (reference sequence). The CDR3 is 13 amino acids. CDR3 protein: CAWSVGQAYEQYF. The CDR3 coding sequence is TGTGCCTGGAGTGTAGGACAGGCCTACGAGCAGTACTTC.

The chain employs TRBV6-5 and TRBJ2-5; D uncertain. The CDR3 spans 14 residues. CDR1 MNHEY and CDR2 SVGAGI come from the germline V gene. V was cut by 1 base and J by 1 base, with 7 bases left in between. The CDR3 DNA sequence: TGTGCCAGCAGTTACTTCGTCTCCCAAGAGACCCAGTACTTC. It yields the protein CASSYFVSQETQYF.

V usage is TRBV9 and J usage is TRBJ1-2, with 8 bases lining up with TRBD1. The germline gives CDR1 SGDLS, CDR2 YYNGEE. The CDR3 spans 15 residues. V gave up 0 bases and J gave up 5 bases; unmatched junction bases: 6. The CDR3 sequence is CASSVGHQGAYGYTF. CDR3 DNA sequence: TGTGCCAGCAGCGTAGGTCATCAGGGGGCTTATGGCTACACCTTC.

This chain connects TRBV4-1 to TRBJ1-5, with unresolved D. V dropped 3 bases and J dropped 0 bases, with 12 bases sitting between them. The CDR3 has 16 residues. Germline CDR1 is MGHRA and CDR2 is YSYEKL. CDR3 sequence: CASSHKKGDSNQPQHF. The CDR3, as DNA: TGCGCCAGCAGCCATAAAAAGGGAGATAGCAATCAGCCCCAGCATTTT.

The chain carries TRBV7-2 and TRBJ2-7; 11 bases are shared with TRBD2. V was pared by 5 bases and J by 2 bases, with 5 bases of the junction left unmatched. Germline V gene lookup returns CDR1 SGHTA and CDR2 FQGNSA. The CDR3 has 15 amino acids. CDR3 nucleotides: TGTGCCAGCAGCCTGACTAGCGGGGACACCTACGAGCAGTACTTC. It translates to CASSLTSGDTYEQYF.

The chain uses TRBV7-8 and TRBJ2-3, with 9 bases identical to TRBD1. The V and J ends lost 5 bases and 3 bases, in that order; junction bases with no gene match: 3. The V gene's germline CDR1 is SGHVS and CDR2 FQNEAQ. CDR3 length: 14 residues. The CDR3 loop is CASSLTGGTDTQYF. The CDR3 DNA follows: TGTGCCAGCAGCCTGACAGGGGGGACAGATACGCAGTATTTT.